Here is one T cell receptor beta chain with its context. The antigen remains unidentified. Patients in the study, people with chemo-refractory metastatic non-small-cell lung cancer, received focal radiation plus ipilimumab CTLA-4 blockade. Sequencing was performed with immunoSEQ multiplex PCR; in TCRdb, only in-frame clones are kept and a portion is missing. Of tens of thousands of clones in the sample, roughly 85% were seen once. This sample is drawn from a study of radiotherapy plus CTLA-4 blockade in lung cancer. For the study at large: Disease control was achieved by around 32% of patients, and objective responses by 18%. Study-level points and caveats: Following radiotherapy plus ipilimumab, tumor-derived TCR clones expanded in the blood. Together with interferon-beta, which increased in serum after radiation, early dynamic changes in blood T cell clones were reportedly the best predictors of response.

Per germline, CDR1 SGHNT and CDR2 YYREEE (reference sequence). There are 13 residues in the CDR3. V shed 4 bases, J shed 2 bases, and the junction held 2 bases outside the gene matches. The V gene is TRBV5-4, the J gene TRBJ2-5, with TRBD1 matching 7 bases. Sequences were derived from peripheral blood, sampled from a patient treated with radiotherapy plus ipilimumab. This clonotype originated in a human donor with non-small cell lung cancer who had a complete response to radiotherapy plus ipilimumab. The CDR3 DNA is TGTGCCAGCAGCACGGGACAGCAAGAGACCCAGTACTTC. Translated: CASSTGQQETQYF.